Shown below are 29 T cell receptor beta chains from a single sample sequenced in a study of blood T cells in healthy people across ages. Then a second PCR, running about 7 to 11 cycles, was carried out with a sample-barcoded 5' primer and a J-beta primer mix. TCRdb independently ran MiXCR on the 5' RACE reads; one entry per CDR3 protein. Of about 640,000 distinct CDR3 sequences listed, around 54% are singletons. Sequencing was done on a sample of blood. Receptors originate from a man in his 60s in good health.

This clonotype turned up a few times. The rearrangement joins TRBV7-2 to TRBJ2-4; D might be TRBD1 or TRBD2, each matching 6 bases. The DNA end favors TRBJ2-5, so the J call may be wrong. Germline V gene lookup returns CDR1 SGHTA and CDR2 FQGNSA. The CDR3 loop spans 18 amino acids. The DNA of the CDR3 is TGTGCCAGCAGCTTACGGGGGCGCGATCATCAAGGGGGAGAGACCCAGTACTTC. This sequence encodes CASSLRGRDHQGGETQYF.

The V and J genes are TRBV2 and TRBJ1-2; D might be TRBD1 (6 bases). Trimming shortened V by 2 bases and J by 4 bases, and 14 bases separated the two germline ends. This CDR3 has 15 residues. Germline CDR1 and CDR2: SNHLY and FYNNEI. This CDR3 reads CASSESHRAPYGYTF. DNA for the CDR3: TGTGCCAGCAGTGAATCGCACAGGGCCCCCTATGGCTACACCTTC.

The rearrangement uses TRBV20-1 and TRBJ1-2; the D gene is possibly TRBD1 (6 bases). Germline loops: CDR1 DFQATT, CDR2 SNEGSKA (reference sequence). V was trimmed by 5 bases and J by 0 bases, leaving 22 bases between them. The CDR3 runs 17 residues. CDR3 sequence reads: CSAPRGARGRANYGYTF. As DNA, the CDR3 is TGCAGTGCTCCTCGGGGGGCCAGGGGTCGGGCTAACTATGGCTACACCTTC.

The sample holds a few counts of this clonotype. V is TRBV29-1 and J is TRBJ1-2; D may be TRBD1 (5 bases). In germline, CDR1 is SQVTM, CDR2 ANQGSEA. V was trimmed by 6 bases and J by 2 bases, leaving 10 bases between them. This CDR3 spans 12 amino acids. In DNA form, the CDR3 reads TGCAGCGTGGGGGACCCAAACTATGGCTACACCTTC. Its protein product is CSVGDPNYGYTF.

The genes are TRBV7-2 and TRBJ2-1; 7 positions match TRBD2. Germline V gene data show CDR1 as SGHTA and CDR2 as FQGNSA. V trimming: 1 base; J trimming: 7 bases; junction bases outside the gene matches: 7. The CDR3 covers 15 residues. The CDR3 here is CASSLVVGRGNEQFF. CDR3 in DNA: TGTGCCAGCAGCTTAGTGGTAGGGCGGGGGAATGAGCAGTTCTTC.

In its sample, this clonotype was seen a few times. The CDR3 DNA reads TGCAGTGCCCATGGGACCTACCAAGAGACCCAGTACTTC. It specifies CSAHGTYQETQYF. The chain employs TRBV20-1 and TRBJ2-5; D is tentatively TRBD1 or TRBD2 (5 bases each). CDR1 and CDR2 from the germline V gene are DFQATT and SNEGSKA (reference sequence). V lost 6 bases to trimming and J lost 0 bases, with 11 bases between them. This CDR3 spans 13 amino acids.

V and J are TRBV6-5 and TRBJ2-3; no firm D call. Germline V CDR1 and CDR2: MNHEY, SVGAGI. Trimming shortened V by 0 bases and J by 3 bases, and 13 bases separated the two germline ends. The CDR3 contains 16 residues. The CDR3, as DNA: TGTGCCAGCAGTTACTCGAGCCTGGGTTATACAGATACGCAGTATTTT. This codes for CASSYSSLGYTDTQYF.

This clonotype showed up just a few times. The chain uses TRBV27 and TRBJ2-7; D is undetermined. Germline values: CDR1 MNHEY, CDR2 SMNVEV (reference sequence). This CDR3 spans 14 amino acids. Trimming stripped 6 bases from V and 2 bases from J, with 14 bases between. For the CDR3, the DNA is TGTGCCAGCAGCCGCGACGTAGGAGCCTACGAGCAGTACTTC. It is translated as CASSRDVGAYEQYF.

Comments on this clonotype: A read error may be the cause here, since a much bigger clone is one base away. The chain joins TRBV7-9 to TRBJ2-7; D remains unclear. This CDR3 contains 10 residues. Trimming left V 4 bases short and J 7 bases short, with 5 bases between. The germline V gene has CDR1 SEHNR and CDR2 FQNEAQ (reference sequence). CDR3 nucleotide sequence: TGTGCCAGCAGCTCCCTTGAGCAGTACTTC. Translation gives CASSSLEQYF.

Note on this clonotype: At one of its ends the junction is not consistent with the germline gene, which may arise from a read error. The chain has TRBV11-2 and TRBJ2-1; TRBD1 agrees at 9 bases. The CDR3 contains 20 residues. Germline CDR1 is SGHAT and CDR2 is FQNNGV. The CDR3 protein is CASSSRHQTADRGRRNEQLF. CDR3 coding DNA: TGTGCCAGCAGCTCCCGCCATCAGACCGCCGACAGGGGGAGAAGAAATGAGCAGTTATTC. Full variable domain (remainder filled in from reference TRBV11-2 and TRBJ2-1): EAGVAQSPRYKIIEKRQSVAFWCNPISGHATLYWYQQILGQGPKLLIQFQNNGVVDDSQLPKDRFSAERLKGVDSTLKIQPAKLEDSAVYLCASSSRHQTADRGRRNEQLFGPGTRLTVL.

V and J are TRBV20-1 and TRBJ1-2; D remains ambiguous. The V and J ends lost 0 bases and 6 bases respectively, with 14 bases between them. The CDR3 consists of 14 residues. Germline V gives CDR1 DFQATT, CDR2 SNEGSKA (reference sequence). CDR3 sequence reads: CSARDWDLYHGYTF. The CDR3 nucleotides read TGCAGTGCTAGAGATTGGGATCTCTACCATGGCTACACCTTC.

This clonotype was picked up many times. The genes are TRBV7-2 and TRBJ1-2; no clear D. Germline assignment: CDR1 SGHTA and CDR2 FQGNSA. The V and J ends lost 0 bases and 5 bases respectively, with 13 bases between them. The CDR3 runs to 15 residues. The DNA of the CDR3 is TGTGCCAGCAGCTTAGCGCCGGGATTAGGGTATGGCTACACCTTC. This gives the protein CASSLAPGLGYGYTF.

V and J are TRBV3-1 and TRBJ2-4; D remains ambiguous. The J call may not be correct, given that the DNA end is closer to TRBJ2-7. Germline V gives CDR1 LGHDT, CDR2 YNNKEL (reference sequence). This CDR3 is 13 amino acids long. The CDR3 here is CASSQGFDYEQYF. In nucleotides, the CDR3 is TGTGCCAGCAGCCAAGGTTTTGACTACGAGCAGTACTTC.

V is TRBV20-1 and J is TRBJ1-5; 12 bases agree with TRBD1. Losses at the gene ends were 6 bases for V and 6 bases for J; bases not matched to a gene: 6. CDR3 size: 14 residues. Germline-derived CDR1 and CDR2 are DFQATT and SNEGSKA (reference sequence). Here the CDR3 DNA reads TGCAGTGCCCCCGGGACAGGGGGCGGTCAGCCCCAGCATTTT. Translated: CSAPGTGGGQPQHF.

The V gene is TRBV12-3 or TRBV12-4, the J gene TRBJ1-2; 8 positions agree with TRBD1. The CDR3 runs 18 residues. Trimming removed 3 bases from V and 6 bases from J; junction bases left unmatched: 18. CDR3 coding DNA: TGTGCCAGCAGTTTCCTAGGGCGCAGGGGGCTCAAGGCGAATGGCTACACCTTC. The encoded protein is CASSFLGRRGLKANGYTF.

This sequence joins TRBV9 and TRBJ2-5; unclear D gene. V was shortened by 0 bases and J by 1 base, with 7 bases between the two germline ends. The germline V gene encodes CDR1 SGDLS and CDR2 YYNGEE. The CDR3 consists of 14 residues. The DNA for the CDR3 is TGTGCCAGCAGCGTAGACGCAGGCCAAGAGACCCAGTACTTC. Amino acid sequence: CASSVDAGQETQYF.

Written as DNA, the CDR3 is TGTGCCAGCACCGGGACAGGGGACGAGCAGTACTTC. The encoded protein is CASTGTGDEQYF. J is TRBJ2-4 and V is TRBV6-1; 10 bases are a match to TRBD1. The DNA end is more similar to TRBJ2-7, so the J call may be wrong. This CDR3 contains 12 residues. Germline lookup yields CDR1 MNHNS and CDR2 SASEGT.

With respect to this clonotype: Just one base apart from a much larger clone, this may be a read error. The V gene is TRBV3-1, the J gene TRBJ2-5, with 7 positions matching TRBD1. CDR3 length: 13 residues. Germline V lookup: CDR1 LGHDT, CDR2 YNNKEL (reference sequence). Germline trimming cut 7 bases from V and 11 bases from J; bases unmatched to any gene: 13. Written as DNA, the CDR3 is TGTGCCAGCATAGGGGGCGCATTCAATGAGCAGTACTTC. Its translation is CASIGGAFNEQYF.

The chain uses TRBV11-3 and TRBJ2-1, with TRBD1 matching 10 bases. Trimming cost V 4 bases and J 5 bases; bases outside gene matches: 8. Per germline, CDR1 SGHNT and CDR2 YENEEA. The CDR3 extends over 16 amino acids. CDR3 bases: TGTGCCAGCAGCTCATACCGGGACAGGGGTAACAATGAGCAGTTCTTC. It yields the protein CASSSYRDRGNNEQFF.

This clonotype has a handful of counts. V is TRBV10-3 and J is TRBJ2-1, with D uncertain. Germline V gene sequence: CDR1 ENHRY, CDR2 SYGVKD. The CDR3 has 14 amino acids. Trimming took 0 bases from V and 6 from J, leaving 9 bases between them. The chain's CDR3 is CAISESATPNEQFF. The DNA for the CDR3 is TGTGCCATCAGTGAGTCAGCCACTCCCAATGAGCAGTTCTTC.

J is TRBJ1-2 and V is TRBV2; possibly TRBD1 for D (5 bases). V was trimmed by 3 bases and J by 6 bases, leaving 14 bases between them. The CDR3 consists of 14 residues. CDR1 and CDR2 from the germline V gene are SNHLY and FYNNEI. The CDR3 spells CASSDPDQGHGYTF. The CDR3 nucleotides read TGTGCCAGCAGTGACCCGGACCAGGGACATGGCTACACCTTC.

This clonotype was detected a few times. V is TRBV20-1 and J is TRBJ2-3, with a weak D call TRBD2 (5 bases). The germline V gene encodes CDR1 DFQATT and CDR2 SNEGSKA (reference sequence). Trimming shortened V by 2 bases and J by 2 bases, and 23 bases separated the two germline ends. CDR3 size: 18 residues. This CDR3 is CSARSPWSTTQVTDTQYF. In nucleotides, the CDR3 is TGCAGTGCTAGATCACCATGGTCGACTACCCAGGTCACAGATACGCAGTATTTT.

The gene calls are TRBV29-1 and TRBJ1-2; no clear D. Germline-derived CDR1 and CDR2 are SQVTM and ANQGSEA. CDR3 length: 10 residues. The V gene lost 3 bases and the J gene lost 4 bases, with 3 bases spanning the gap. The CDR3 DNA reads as TGCAGCGTTGATGCCTATGGCTACACCTTC. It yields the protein CSVDAYGYTF.

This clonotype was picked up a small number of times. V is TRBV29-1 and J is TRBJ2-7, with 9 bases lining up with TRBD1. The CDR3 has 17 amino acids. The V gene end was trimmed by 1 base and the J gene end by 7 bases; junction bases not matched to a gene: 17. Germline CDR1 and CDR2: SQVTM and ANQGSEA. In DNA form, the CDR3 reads TGCAGCGTTGAAGTCTGGTTACCGGGACAGGGCGGATGGGAGCAGTACTTC. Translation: CSVEVWLPGQGGWEQYF.

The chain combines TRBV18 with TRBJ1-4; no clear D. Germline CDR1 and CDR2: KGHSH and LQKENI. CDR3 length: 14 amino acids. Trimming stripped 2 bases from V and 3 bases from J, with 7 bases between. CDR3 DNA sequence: TGTGCCAGCTCACCAAACAACGCTAATGAAAAACTGTTTTTT. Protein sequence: CASSPNNANEKLFF.

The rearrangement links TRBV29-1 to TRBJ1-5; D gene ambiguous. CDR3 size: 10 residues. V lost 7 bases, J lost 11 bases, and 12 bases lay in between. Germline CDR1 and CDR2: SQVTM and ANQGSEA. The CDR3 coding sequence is TGCAGCGGACTGTTTCCGGCCCAGCATTTT. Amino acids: CSGLFPAQHF.

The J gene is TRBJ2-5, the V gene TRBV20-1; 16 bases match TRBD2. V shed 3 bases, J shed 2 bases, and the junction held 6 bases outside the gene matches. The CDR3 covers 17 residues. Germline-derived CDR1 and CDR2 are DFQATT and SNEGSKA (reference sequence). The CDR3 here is CSARGLAGGQLQETQYF. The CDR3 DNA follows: TGCAGTGCTAGGGGACTAGCGGGGGGGCAACTTCAAGAGACCCAGTACTTC.

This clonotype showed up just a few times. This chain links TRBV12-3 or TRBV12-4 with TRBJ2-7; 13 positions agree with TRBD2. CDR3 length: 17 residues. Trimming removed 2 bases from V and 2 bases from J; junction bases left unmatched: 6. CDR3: CASSLSRGLAGTYEQYF. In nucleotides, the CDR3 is TGTGCCAGCAGTTTATCCCGGGGACTAGCGGGGACCTACGAGCAGTACTTC.

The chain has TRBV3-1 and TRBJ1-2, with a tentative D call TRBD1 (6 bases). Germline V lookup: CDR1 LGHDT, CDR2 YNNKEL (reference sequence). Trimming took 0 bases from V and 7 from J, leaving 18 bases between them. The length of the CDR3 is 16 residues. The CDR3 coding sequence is TGTGCCAGCAGCCAAGAGGCAACGGGGGGCGTTGGTGGCTACACCTTC. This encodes CASSQEATGGVGGYTF.